This T cell receptor (beta chain) was recorded in a study of shared clonotypes between healthy human individuals. Here immunoSEQ multiplex PCR was the method, and the copy in TCRdb shows in-frame clones only, minus some. This sample has over a million clones, with around 78% found just once. CDR1 is SGDLS and CDR2 is YYNGEE in the germline V gene. Trimming at V came to 3 bases and at J to 0 bases, leaving 6 bases not matched to a gene. The CDR3 covers 16 residues. The gene calls are TRBV9 and TRBJ2-3, with TRBD1 matching over 8 bases. This TCR was recovered from a man aged 18-30 years in good health. Some clones in this sample may be carry-over from other donors' samples. Material for sequencing was memory CD4+ T cells from PBMCs. Subset defined: CD45RA-negative fraction. The CDR3 loop reads CASSGPGQESTDTQYF. In DNA, the CDR3 is TGTGCCAGCAGCGGACCGGGACAGGAGAGCACAGATACGCAGTATTTT.